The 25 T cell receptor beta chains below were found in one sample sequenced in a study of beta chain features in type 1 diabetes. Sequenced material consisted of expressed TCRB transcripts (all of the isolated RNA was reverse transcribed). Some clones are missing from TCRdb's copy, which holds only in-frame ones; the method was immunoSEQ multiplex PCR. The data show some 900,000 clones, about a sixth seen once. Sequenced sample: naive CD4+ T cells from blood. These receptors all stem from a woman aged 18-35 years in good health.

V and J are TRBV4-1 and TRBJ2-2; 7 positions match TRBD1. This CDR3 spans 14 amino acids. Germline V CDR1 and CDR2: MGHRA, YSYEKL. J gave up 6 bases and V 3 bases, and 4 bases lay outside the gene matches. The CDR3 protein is CASSQTGLPGELFF. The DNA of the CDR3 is TGCGCCAGCAGCCAGACAGGGCTCCCCGGGGAGCTGTTTTTT.

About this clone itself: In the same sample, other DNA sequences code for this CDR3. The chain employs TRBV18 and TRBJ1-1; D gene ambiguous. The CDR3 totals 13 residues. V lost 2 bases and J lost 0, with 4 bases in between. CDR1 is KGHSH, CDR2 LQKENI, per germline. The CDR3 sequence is CASSPVVNTEAFF. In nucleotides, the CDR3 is TGTGCCAGCTCACCAGTCGTGAACACTGAAGCTTTCTTT. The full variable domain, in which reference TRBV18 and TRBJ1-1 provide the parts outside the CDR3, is NAGVMQNPRHLVRRRGQEARLRCSPMKGHSHVYWYRQLPEEGLKFMVYLQKENIIDESGMPKERFSAEFPKEGPSILRIQQVVRGDSAAYFCASSPVVNTEAFFGQGTRLTVV.

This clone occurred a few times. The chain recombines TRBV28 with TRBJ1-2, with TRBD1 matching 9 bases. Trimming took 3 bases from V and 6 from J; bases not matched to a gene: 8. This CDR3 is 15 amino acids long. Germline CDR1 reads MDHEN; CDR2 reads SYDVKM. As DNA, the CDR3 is TGTGCCAGCAGTTTCCCGGGACAGGGTAAAGATGGCTACACCTTC. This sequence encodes CASSFPGQGKDGYTF.

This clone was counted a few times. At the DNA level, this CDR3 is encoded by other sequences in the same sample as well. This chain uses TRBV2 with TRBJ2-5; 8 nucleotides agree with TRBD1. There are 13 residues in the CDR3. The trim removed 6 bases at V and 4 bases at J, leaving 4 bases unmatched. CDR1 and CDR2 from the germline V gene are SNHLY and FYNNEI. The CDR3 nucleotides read TGTGCCAGCAGCGAGGACAGGGTAGAGACCCAGTACTTC. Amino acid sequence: CASSEDRVETQYF.

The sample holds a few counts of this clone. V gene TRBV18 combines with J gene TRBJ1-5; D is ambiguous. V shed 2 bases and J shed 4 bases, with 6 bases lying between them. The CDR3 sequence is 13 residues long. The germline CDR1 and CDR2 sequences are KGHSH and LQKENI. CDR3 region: CASSPAENQPQHF. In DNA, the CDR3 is TGTGCCAGCTCACCAGCGGAAAATCAGCCCCAGCATTTT.

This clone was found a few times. CDR3: CSADWSGTGELFF. The CDR3 DNA is TGCAGCGCCGATTGGAGCGGGACCGGGGAGCTGTTTTTT. The chain carries TRBV29-1 and TRBJ2-2; tentatively, D is TRBD2 (6 bases). The CDR3 consists of 13 residues. The germline V and J ends were trimmed by 7 bases and 5 bases, with 14 bases remaining between them. CDR1 and CDR2 (germline): SQVTM, ANQGSEA.

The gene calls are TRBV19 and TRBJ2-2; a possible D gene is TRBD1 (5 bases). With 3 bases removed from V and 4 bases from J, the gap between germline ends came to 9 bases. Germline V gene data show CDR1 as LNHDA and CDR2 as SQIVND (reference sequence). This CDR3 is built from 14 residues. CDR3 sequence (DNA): TGTGCCAGTAGTATCTTTCAGGGCACCGGGGAGCTGTTTTTT. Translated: CASSIFQGTGELFF.

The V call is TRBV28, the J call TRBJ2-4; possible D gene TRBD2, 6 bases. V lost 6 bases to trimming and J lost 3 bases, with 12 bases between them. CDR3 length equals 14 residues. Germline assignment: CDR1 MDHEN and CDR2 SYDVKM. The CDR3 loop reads CASRPQGGKNIQYF. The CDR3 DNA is TGTGCCAGCAGACCTCAGGGAGGCAAAAACATTCAGTACTTC.

Here the CDR3 reads CASRNTMSGANVLTF. Written as DNA, the CDR3 is TGTGCCAGCAGAAATACAATGTCTGGGGCCAACGTCCTGACTTTC. This chain uses TRBV6-1 with TRBJ2-6; D is ambiguous. Trimming pared 6 bases from V and 1 base from J, leaving 10 bases between. The CDR3 has 15 amino acids. Germline CDR1 MNHNS, CDR2 SASEGT.

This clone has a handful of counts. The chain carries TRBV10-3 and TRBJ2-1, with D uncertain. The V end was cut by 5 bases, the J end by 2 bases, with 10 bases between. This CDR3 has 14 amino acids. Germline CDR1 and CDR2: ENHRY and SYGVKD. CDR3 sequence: CAISFSDAYNEQFF. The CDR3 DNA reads TGTGCCATCAGTTTCTCTGATGCCTACAATGAGCAGTTCTTC.

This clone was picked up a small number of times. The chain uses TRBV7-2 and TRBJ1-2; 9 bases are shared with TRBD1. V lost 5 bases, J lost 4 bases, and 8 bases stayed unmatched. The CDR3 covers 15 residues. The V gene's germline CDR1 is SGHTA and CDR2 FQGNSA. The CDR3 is CASSPSRDRAYGYTF. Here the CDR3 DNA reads TGTGCCAGCAGCCCGTCCCGGGACAGGGCCTATGGCTACACCTTC.

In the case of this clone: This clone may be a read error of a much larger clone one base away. CDR3 sequence: CASSASYEQYF. The CDR3 nucleotides read TGTGCCAGCAGCGCCTCCTACGAGCAGTACTTC. The rearrangement links TRBV5-6 to TRBJ2-5; D unresolved. The DNA end favors TRBJ2-7, so the J call may be wrong. The CDR3 length is 11 residues. Germline CDR1 reads SGHDT; CDR2 reads YYEEEE.

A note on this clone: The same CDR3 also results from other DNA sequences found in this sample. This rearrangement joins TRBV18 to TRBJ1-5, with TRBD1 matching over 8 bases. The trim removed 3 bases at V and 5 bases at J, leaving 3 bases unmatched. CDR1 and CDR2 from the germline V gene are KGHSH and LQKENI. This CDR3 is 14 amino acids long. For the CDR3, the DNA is TGTGCCAGCTCACCGCAGGGGGCCGATCAGCCCCAGCATTTT. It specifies CASSPQGADQPQHF.

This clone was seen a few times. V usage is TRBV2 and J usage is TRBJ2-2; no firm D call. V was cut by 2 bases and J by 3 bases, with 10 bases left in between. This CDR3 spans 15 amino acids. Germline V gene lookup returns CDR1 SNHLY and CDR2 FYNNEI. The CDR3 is CASSERSGYTGELFF. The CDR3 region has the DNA TGTGCCAGCAGTGAACGGTCCGGCTACACCGGGGAGCTGTTTTTT.

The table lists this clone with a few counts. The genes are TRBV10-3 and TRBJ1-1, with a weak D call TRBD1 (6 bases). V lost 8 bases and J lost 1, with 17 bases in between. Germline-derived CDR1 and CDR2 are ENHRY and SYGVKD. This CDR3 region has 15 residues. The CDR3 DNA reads TGTGCCATCGGGGCCGGTAAACAGGGGAACACTGAAGCTTTCTTT. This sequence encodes CAIGAGKQGNTEAFF.

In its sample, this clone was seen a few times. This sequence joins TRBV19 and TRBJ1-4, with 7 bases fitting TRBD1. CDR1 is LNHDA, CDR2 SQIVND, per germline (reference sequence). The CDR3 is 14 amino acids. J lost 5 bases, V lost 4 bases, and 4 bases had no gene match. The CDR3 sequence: CASSRGTANEKLFF. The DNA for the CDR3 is TGTGCCAGTAGTAGGGGGACAGCGAATGAAAAACTGTTTTTT.

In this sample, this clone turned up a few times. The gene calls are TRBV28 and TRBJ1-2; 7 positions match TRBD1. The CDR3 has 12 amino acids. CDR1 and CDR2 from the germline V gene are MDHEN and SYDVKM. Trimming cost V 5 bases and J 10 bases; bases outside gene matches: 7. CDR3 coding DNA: TGTGCCAGCAGTCCCCCCGGACAGGACTACACCTTC. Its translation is CASSPPGQDYTF.

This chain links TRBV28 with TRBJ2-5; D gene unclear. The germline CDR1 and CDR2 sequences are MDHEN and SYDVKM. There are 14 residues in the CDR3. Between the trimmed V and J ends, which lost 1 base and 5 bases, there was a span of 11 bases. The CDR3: CASSLFSLHETQYF. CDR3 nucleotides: TGTGCCAGCAGTTTATTCTCACTTCATGAGACCCAGTACTTC. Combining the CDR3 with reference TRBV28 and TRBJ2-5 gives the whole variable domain DVKVTQSSRYLVKRTGEKVFLECVQDMDHENMFWYRQDPGLGLRLIYFSYDVKMKEKGDIPEGYSVSREKKERFSLILESASTNQTSMYLCASSLFSLHETQYFGPGTRLLVL.

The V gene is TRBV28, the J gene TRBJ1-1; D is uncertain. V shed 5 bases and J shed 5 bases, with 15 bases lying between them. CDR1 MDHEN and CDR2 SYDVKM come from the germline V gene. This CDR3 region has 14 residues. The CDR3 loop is CASSVDPSETEAFF. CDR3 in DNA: TGTGCCAGCAGTGTGGACCCCTCGGAGACTGAAGCTTTCTTT.

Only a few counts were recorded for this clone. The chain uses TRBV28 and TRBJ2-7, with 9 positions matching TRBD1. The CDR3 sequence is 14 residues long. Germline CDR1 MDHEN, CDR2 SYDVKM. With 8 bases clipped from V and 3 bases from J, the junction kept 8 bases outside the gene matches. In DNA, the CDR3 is TGTGCCAGCGGGCCCCCGGGACAGGGCTACGAGCAGTACTTC. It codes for CASGPPGQGYEQYF.

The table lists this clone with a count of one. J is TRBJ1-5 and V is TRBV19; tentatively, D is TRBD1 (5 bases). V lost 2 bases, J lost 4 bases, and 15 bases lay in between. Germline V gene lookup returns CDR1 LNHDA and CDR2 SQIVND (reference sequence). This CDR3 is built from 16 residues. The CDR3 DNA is TGTGCCAGTAGTATACAAGGGCAGGGCCTGAATCAGCCCCAGCATTTT. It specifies CASSIQGQGLNQPQHF.

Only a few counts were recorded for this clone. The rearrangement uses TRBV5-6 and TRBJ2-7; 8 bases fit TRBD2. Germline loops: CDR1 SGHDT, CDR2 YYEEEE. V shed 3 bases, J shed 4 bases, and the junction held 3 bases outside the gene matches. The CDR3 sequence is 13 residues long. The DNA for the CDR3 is TGTGCCAGCAGCTCGGGACTAGATTACGAGCAGTACTTC. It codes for CASSSGLDYEQYF.

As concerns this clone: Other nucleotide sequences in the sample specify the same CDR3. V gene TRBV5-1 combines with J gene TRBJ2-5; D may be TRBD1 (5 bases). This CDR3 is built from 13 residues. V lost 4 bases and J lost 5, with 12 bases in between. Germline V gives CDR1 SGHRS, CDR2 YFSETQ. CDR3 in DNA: TGCGCCAGCAGCCCCGGACATGGGGAGACCCAGTACTTC. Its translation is CASSPGHGETQYF.

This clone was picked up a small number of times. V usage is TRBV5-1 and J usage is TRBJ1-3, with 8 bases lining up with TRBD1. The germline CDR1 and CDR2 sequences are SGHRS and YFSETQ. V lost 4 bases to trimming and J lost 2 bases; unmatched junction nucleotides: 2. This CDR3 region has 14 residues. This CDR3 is CASSRQGTGNTIYF. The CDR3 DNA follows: TGCGCCAGCAGCCGACAGGGGACTGGAAACACCATATATTTT. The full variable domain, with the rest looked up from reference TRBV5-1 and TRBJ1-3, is KAGVTQTPRYLIKTRGQQVTLSCSPISGHRSVSWYQQTPGQGLQFLFEYFSETQRNKGNFPGRFSGRQFSNSRSEMNVSTLELGDSALYLCASSRQGTGNTIYFGEGSWLTVV.

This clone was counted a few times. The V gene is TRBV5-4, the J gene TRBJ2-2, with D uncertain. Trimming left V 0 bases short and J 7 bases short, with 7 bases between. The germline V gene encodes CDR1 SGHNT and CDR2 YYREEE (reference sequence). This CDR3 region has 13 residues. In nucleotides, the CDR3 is TGTGCCAGCAGCTTGGGGCCGAACGGGGAGCTGTTTTTT. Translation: CASSLGPNGELFF.